These 23 T cell receptor beta chains were all obtained from the same sample, sequenced in a study of beta chain features in type 1 diabetes. Expressed TCRB transcripts were sequenced, since all the RNA that had been isolated was reverse transcribed. Sequenced by immunoSEQ multiplex PCR; TCRdb stores in-frame clones only, minus some. Here the sample spans 450,000 to 600,000 clones, about 32% being singletons. Sequenced input: naive CD4+ T cells from blood. The receptors derive from a man younger than 30 in good health.

The chain has TRBV29-1 and TRBJ1-1, with D possibly being TRBD1 (5 bases). The CDR3 covers 12 residues. V gave up 8 bases and J gave up 1 base, with 11 bases separating them. The germline gives CDR1 SQVTM, CDR2 ANQGSEA. In DNA form, the CDR3 reads TGCAGCATTGGGACGGAGAACACTGAAGCTTTCTTT. This codes for CSIGTENTEAFF. Using reference TRBV29-1 and TRBJ1-1 for the parts outside the CDR3, the full variable domain is SAVISQKPSRDICQRGTSLTIQCQVDSQVTMMFWYRQQPGQSLTLIATANQGSEATYESGFVIDKFPISRPNLTFSTLTVSNMSPEDSSIYLCSIGTENTEAFFGQGTRLTVV.

The J gene is TRBJ2-5, the V gene TRBV7-3, with TRBD2 matching 10 bases. V lost 5 bases and J lost 0; bases outside the gene matches: 3. The CDR3 spans 15 residues. Germline CDR1 and CDR2: SGHTA and FQGTGA. The CDR3 region is CASSPGLADQETQYF. CDR3 bases: TGTGCCAGCAGCCCTGGACTAGCGGACCAAGAGACCCAGTACTTC.

The rearrangement links TRBV7-2 to TRBJ2-5; D call uncertain. The germline V gene encodes CDR1 SGHTA and CDR2 FQGNSA. CDR3 length: 14 amino acids. Trimming removed 2 bases from V and 1 base from J, with 8 bases in between. CDR3 in amino acids: CASSLPRIQETQYF. The CDR3 DNA follows: TGTGCCAGCAGCTTACCCCGAATCCAAGAGACCCAGTACTTC.

The chain employs TRBV29-1 and TRBJ2-2; D not certain. Trimming took off 3 bases at V and 1 base at J, with 9 bases between the two ends. The CDR3 runs to 14 residues. The V gene's germline CDR1 is SQVTM and CDR2 ANQGSEA. Here the CDR3 reads CSVDRIQNTGELFF. The CDR3 DNA sequence: TGCAGCGTTGATCGGATCCAGAACACCGGGGAGCTGTTTTTT.

This clone has a handful of counts. This chain uses TRBV30 with TRBJ2-3; D could derive from TRBD1 or TRBD2 (6 bases each). Germline values: CDR1 GTSNPN, CDR2 SVGIG (reference sequence). The V end lost 0 bases, the J end lost 5 bases, and 18 bases lay between the germline ends. This CDR3 comprises 16 residues. CDR3 loop: CAWSVLSPGAGDTQYF. DNA for the CDR3: TGTGCCTGGAGTGTATTGTCCCCGGGGGCCGGAGATACGCAGTATTTT.

The rearrangement joins TRBV7-2 to TRBJ2-6; the D gene is possibly TRBD2 (6 bases). CDR1 and CDR2 (germline): SGHTA, FQGNSA. Deletions cut 0 bases from V and 0 bases from J, with 9 bases between. The CDR3 loop spans 17 amino acids. The CDR3 here is CASSLAGLLSGANVLTF. CDR3 sequence (DNA): TGTGCCAGCAGCTTAGCGGGACTGCTCTCTGGGGCCAACGTCCTGACTTTC.

CDR3 DNA: TGTGCCAGCAGCCAAACTAATCAGCCCCAGCATTTT. Translated, it gives CASSQTNQPQHF. The V call is TRBV4-2, the J call TRBJ1-5; no firm D call. The CDR3 runs 12 residues. Trimming took 2 bases from V and 4 from J, leaving 3 bases between them. From germline, CDR1 is LGHNA and CDR2 YNFKEQ.

The CDR3 loop is CASSDPTRAPETQYF. CDR3 nucleotides: TGTGCCAGCAGTGACCCAACCAGGGCGCCAGAGACCCAGTACTTC. V is TRBV25-1 and J is TRBJ2-5; possibly TRBD1 for D (5 bases). The CDR3 extends over 15 amino acids. Germline loops: CDR1 MGHDK, CDR2 SYGVNS. The ends were cut back, 3 bases at V and 4 bases at J, with 15 bases in the middle.

This clone has just a few counts. The chain recombines TRBV2 with TRBJ2-2; D unclear. The CDR3 covers 12 residues. Trimming pared 7 bases from V and 3 bases from J, leaving 6 bases between. Germline V CDR1 and CDR2: SNHLY, FYNNEI. The CDR3 coding sequence is TGTGCCAGCAAAGAGTACACCGGGGAGCTGTTTTTT. Translated: CASKEYTGELFF.

The rearrangement links TRBV15 to TRBJ2-1, with 7 bases that match TRBD2. The V gene's germline CDR1 is LNHNV and CDR2 YYDKDF (reference sequence). Trimming at V came to 4 bases and at J to 7 bases, leaving 10 bases not matched to a gene. This CDR3 spans 15 amino acids. The CDR3 sequence is CATSTDPLADNEQFF. For the CDR3, the DNA is TGTGCCACCAGCACCGACCCCCTAGCGGATAATGAGCAGTTCTTC.

The chain links TRBV5-1 to TRBJ2-3; D is possibly TRBD2 (5 bases). The CDR3 length is 15 residues. Trimming removed 0 bases from V and 4 bases from J, with 12 bases in between. Germline CDR1 reads SGHRS; CDR2 reads YFSETQ. The CDR3 DNA follows: TGCGCCAGCAGCTTGGGGGGAGCTCTAGCAGATACGCAGTATTTT. As protein: CASSLGGALADTQYF.

Concerning this clone itself: Within the sample, other DNA sequences also encode this same CDR3. The chain couples TRBV30 to TRBJ2-7; D is ambiguous. The CDR3 has 13 residues. Germline assignment: CDR1 GTSNPN and CDR2 SVGIG (reference sequence). The ends were cut back, 0 bases at V and 2 bases at J, with 8 bases in the middle. CDR3 bases: TGTGCCTGGAGTGTAAACGGACCCTACGAGCAGTACTTC. This codes for CAWSVNGPYEQYF.

The V call is TRBV6-5, the J call TRBJ2-1; 9 bases are a match to TRBD2. Germline values: CDR1 MNHEY, CDR2 SVGAGI. V lost 6 bases and J lost 3; bases outside the gene matches: 3. The CDR3 covers 14 residues. DNA for the CDR3: TGTGCCAGCAGGGAAGCGGGAGGCTACAATGAGCAGTTCTTC. It yields the protein CASREAGGYNEQFF.

Comments on this clone: The same CDR3 can be traced to other DNA sequences in this sample. The V and J genes are TRBV20-1 and TRBJ2-1, with TRBD2 as a possible D gene (6 bases). V was pared by 5 bases and J by 7 bases, with 9 bases between. The germline V gene encodes CDR1 DFQATT and CDR2 SNEGSKA (reference sequence). This CDR3 region has 11 residues. In DNA, the CDR3 is TGCAGTGCTTCTCGGGGGAATGAGCAGTTCTTC. Encoded protein: CSASRGNEQFF.

The count of this clone is one. The chain couples TRBV2 to TRBJ1-4; D possibly corresponds to TRBD1 (5 bases). The CDR3 covers 18 residues. Germline V gene sequence: CDR1 SNHLY, CDR2 FYNNEI. The V and J ends lost 5 bases and 0 bases respectively, with 19 bases between them. CDR3 in DNA: TGTGCCAGCAGTCGACGCCGTAAGGACACCGCAACTAATGAAAAACTGTTTTTT. Protein: CASSRRRKDTATNEKLFF.

For this clone: A read error may produce the germline difference seen at one junction end. The V and J genes are TRBV2 and TRBJ1-4; 8 positions agree with TRBD1. This CDR3 region has 14 residues. Germline V CDR1 and CDR2: SNHLY, FYNNEI. In DNA, the CDR3 is TGTGCCAGCAGTGGGACAGGGACTAATGAAAAACTGTTCTTT. Protein: CASSGTGTNEKLFF.

The genes are TRBV30 and TRBJ2-7; 9 nucleotides align to TRBD1. The CDR3 length is 13 residues. Unmatched junction bases numbered 5, after V lost 2 bases and J lost 6 bases. Germline V CDR1 and CDR2: GTSNPN, SVGIG (reference sequence). The CDR3 protein is CAWSPRQGGEQYF. The CDR3 DNA sequence: TGTGCCTGGAGTCCCAGACAGGGGGGCGAGCAGTACTTC.

This clone was seen a few times. The gene calls are TRBV30 and TRBJ2-1; D gene unclear. The CDR3 contains 12 residues. Germline CDR1 and CDR2: GTSNPN and SVGIG (reference sequence). Trimming took 0 bases from V and 10 from J, leaving 10 bases between them. The CDR3 region is CAWSVPLNEQFF. The DNA for the CDR3 is TGTGCCTGGAGTGTCCCTCTTAACGAGCAGTTCTTC.

To note about this clone: Other DNA sequences in this specimen translate into the identical CDR3. The chain joins TRBV7-9 to TRBJ2-3; no clear D. The length of the CDR3 is 12 residues. Per germline, CDR1 SEHNR and CDR2 FQNEAQ (reference sequence). Deletions cut 5 bases from V and 2 bases from J, with 5 bases between. CDR3 sequence reads: CASSLDTDTQYF. CDR3 DNA: TGTGCCAGCAGCCTCGACACAGATACGCAGTATTTT.

This clone came up once. The chain couples TRBV7-7 to TRBJ2-1; TRBD2 is a possible D gene (7 bases). The CDR3 is 15 amino acids. Germline-derived CDR1 and CDR2 are SSHAT and FNYEAQ (reference sequence). Deletions cut 5 bases from V and 6 bases from J, with 17 bases between. CDR3 sequence: CASSPWEGEINEQFF. The CDR3 DNA sequence: TGTGCCAGCAGCCCCTGGGAGGGGGAGATCAATGAGCAGTTCTTC. Drawing the rest from reference TRBV7-7 and TRBJ2-1, the complete variable domain is GAGVSQSPRYKVTKRGQDVTLRCDPISSHATLYWYQQALGQGPEFLTYFNYEAQPDKSGLPSDRFSAERPEGSISTLTIQRTEQRDSAMYRCASSPWEGEINEQFFGPGTRLTVL.

This clone was detected only a few times. This chain joins TRBV9 and TRBJ2-3; D gene unclear. CDR3 length: 14 amino acids. Trimming cost V 0 bases and J 4 bases, with 9 bases left between them. In germline, CDR1 is SGDLS, CDR2 YYNGEE. The CDR3 protein is CASSVASIADTQYF. In DNA form, the CDR3 reads TGTGCCAGCAGCGTAGCGAGCATAGCAGATACGCAGTATTTT.

This clone came up a few times. The chain is built from TRBV28 and TRBJ2-4; a possible D gene is TRBD2 (5 bases). CDR3 length: 14 amino acids. Germline assignment: CDR1 MDHEN and CDR2 SYDVKM. V was clipped by 1 base and J by 6 bases, with 10 bases between them. The CDR3 bases are TGTGCCAGCAGTTTATTCGACGCGGGAAACATTCAGTACTTC. Amino acid sequence: CASSLFDAGNIQYF.

This chain links TRBV7-2 with TRBJ2-7, with a weak D call TRBD1 (6 bases). The germline gives CDR1 SGHTA, CDR2 FQGNSA. Trimming took off 6 bases at V and 0 bases at J, with 12 bases between the two ends. The CDR3 is 14 residues long. The CDR3 nucleotides read TGTGCCAGCAGGCAATCAGGGGCCTCCTACGAGCAGTACTTC. Protein product: CASRQSGASYEQYF.